This is a list of T cell receptor beta chains from one sample in a study of CD8 T cells in Susac syndrome. TCRdb reanalysed the immunoSEQ multiplex PCR reads using MiXCR and keeps one entry per CDR3 protein. The sample records some 96,000 distinct CDR3 sequences, approximately 95% being singletons. Input material: CD8+ T cells from PBMCs. The receptor source for this set is a human donor with Susac syndrome. The CDR3 runs from the conserved cysteine through the conserved F or W. Part of the rows lack a size; the others show once, few, many or a class for expanded clones.

TRBV5-1	TRBJ2-7	-	CASSFAGNDEQYF
TRBV9	TRBJ2-1	once	CASSARLAGAANEQFF
TRBV20-1	TRBJ1-5	-	CSAREQGAKGNQPQHF
TRBV9	TRBJ2-2	-	CASKVGGPVTGELFF
TRBV28	TRBJ2-2	-	CASSLRLAVTGELFF
TRBV2	TRBJ2-7	-	CASRAASTYEQYF
TRBV14	TRBJ1-1	-	CASSQDTVGPNTEAFF
TRBV5-6	TRBJ2-1	-	CASSTGTPNLFF
TRBV15	TRBJ1-2	-	CATSSAIYGYTF
TRBV29-1	TRBJ2-5	-	CSVEWGRETQYF
TRBV29-1	TRBJ2-7	-	CSVELSGEQYF
TRBV29-1	TRBJ2-5	-	CSVAGIGGSGETQYF
TRBV20-1	TRBJ2-1	-	CSAPNEQFF
TRBV3-1	TRBJ2-7	-	CASSQVGNEQYF
TRBV4-1	TRBJ2-5	-	CASSQGGGETQYF
TRBV6-5	TRBJ1-2	-	CASSYRTGLGYTF
TRBV20-1	TRBJ2-5	-	CSAPTRVRTQYF
TRBV7-6	TRBJ2-1	-	CASSLASGVYNEQFF
TRBV5-4	TRBJ1-1	once	CASSSQPMNTEAFF
TRBV6-2/TRBV6-3	TRBJ2-7	-	CAISHWDTGYEQYF